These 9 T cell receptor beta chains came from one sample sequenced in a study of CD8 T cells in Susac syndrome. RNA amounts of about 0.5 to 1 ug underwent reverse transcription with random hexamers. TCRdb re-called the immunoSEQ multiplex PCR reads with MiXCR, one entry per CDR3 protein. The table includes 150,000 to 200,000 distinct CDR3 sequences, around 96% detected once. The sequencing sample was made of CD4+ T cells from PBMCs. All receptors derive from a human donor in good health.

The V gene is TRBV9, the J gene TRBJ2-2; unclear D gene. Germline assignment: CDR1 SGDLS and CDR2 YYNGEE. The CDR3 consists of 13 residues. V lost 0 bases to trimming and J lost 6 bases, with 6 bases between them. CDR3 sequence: CASSVDVPGELFF. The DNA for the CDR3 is TGTGCCAGCAGCGTAGACGTCCCCGGGGAGCTGTTTTTT.

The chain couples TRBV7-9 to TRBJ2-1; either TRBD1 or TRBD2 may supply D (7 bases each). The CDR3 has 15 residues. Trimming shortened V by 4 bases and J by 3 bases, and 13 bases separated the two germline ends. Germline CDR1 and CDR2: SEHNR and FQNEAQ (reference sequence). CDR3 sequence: CASSSAGQFYNEQFF. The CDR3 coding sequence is TGTGCCAGCAGCTCAGCGGGACAGTTCTACAATGAGCAGTTCTTC.

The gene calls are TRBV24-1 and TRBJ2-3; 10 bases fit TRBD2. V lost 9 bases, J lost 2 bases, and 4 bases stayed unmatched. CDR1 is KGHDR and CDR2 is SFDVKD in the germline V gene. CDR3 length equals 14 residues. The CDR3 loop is CATGSGGDTDTQYF. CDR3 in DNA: TGTGCCACCGGGAGCGGGGGGGACACAGATACGCAGTATTTT.

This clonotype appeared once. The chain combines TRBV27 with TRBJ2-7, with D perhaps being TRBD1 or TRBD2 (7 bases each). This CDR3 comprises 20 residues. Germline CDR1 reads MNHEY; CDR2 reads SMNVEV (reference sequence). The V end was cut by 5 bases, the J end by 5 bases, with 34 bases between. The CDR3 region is CASSHGRETPGGGVWHEQYF. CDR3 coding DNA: TGTGCCAGCAGTCACGGGCGGGAAACTCCAGGGGGGGGAGTTTGGCACGAGCAGTACTTC.

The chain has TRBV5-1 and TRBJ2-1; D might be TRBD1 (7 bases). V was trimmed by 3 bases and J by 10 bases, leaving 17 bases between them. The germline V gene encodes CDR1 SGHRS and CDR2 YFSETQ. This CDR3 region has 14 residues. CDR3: CASSSSDRDGEQFF. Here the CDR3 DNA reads TGCGCCAGCAGCTCTAGCGACAGGGACGGCGAGCAGTTCTTC.

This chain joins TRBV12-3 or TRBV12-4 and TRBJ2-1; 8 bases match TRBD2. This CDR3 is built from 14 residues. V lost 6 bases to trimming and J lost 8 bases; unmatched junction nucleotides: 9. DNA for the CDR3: TGTGCCAGCAGCGGACTAGCTGGTTTCGATGAGCAGTTCTTC. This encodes CASSGLAGFDEQFF.

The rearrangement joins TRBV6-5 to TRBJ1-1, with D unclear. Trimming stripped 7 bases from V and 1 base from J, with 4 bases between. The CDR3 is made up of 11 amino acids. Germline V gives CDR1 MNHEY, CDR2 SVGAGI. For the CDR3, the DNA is TGTGCCAGCAAGAGGAACACTGAAGCTTTCTTT. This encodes CASKRNTEAFF.

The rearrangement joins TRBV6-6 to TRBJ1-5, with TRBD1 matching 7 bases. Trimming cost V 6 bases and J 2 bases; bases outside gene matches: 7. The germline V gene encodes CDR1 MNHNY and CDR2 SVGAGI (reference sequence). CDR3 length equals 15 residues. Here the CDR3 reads CASRKQGVGNQPQHF. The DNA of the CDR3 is TGTGCCAGCAGAAAGCAGGGGGTGGGCAATCAGCCCCAGCATTTT.

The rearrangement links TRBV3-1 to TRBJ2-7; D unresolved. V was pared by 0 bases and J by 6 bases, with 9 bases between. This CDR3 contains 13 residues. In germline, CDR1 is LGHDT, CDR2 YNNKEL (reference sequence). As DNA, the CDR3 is TGTGCCAGCAGCCAAGATGGGTTGGGCGAGCAGTACTTC. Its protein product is CASSQDGLGEQYF.